This TCR beta chain was captured in a study of naive and memory T cell subsets (dated by TCRdb to between 2016 and 2019). Background on the whole study: Sorted naive and memory T cell subsets from peripheral blood were analyzed in the study using a UMI-based, open-source pipeline for TCR alpha and beta sequencing. Complete agreement was observed between the functional CMV T cell responses and the IgG serology results. RNA was DNase-treated and reverse transcribed with TCR constant-region primers, mostly using SuperScript III. The investigation overall reported the following: After error correction, only a single occurrence was seen for over 95% of naive TCR sequences, so much steeper abundance distributions were produced than in memory subsets. In both CD4 and CD8 cells, the Gini index increased while Shannon and inverse Simpson diversity decreased from naive through CM, EM and EMRA. The repertoire findings for the naive and memory subsets could not be validated, as no ground truth was available. A few larger clonotypes were found in naive repertoires, especially CD8, and these larger clonotypes were possibly memory cells re-expressing CD45RA. Clonotypes were defined as single alpha or beta chain sequences, not paired alpha/beta receptors. TCR abundance followed a power law with an exponent that was different for naive and memory subsets but consistent across the three individuals. RNA-based TCR counts may be influenced by expression changes linked to T cell activation and differentiation.

Details on this clonotype: No cognate antigen has been identified for it. No clone much larger than this one lies a single base away; base qualities are absent.

The protocol used for the library was UMI-ligation and nested PCR. An equimolar mix of two oligonucleotides covering both TRBC1 and TRBC2 was used as the beta constant-region primer. The ligated cDNA went through four rounds of PCR with nested alpha and beta constant-region primers together with the SP2 primer. A single-stranded oligonucleotide containing the SP2 primer and a 12-nucleotide UMI was joined to the 3' end of the cDNA by T4 RNA ligase 1. The ligation reaction was incubated at 16°C for about 19-24 hours. PCR2 was typically run as a SYBR Green qPCR and stopped at a predetermined threshold to prevent over-amplification. Every purification after the first one was done using Agencourt AMPure XP magnetic beads. Library quantification was done by Qubit, followed by a TapeStation check on which the main peak was expected at around 650 bp. Pooled libraries were sequenced on an Illumina MiSeq with v2 2x251 paired-end kits, typically giving roughly 1-2.3 million reads per sample. Each sample library was pooled at approximately 3.6 nM, and about 5-7.5% PhiX was included to improve cluster recognition. The paper's processing steps were these. FASTQ reads processed by Demultiplexor were assigned V and J genes by Decombinator through tag matching that tolerated a single base-pair mismatch. By using UMIs, Collapsinator corrected both sequencing errors and the frequency errors caused by PCR heterogeneity. CDR3Translator translated TCRs and extracted CDR3s from the conserved cysteine to the FGXG phenylalanine, flagging non-productive sequences. Gini, Shannon entropy and inverse Simpson indices were calculated on repertoires subsampled to equal numbers of UMI-defined TCRs. Clonotype abundance distributions were fitted to a power law by maximum likelihood within the linear range. On one naive CD8 sample, the pipeline and MIGEC gave similar UMI counts, unique TCR numbers and clonal distributions. In one analysis, naive TCRs that were also found in any memory subset of the same donor were excluded from the naive repertoire. A set of roughly 6,600 CMV-associated CDR3 sequences, compiled from VDJdb and a published dataset, was used to search the repertoires. The public reads were quality trimmed at Q25 with fastp and then assembled into clones with MiXCR by TCRdb, keeping productive beta chains. Rows are unified per CDR3 protein, each entry keeping the most common DNA and genes. These V and J calls derive from TCRdb rather than the authors' analysis. Counted in this sample were about 90,000 distinct CDR3 sequences; 11% of them appeared once. The ten most abundant clones make up about 0.14% of the sample.

Trimming removed 0 bases from V and 6 bases from J, leaving 12 bases between the germline ends. The CDR3 holds 16 amino acids from the cysteine to the phenylalanine. Only CDR3 DNA remains: 48 bases, in frame from the first base. The germline V gene (reference sequence) sets CDR1 to SEHNR and CDR2 to FQNEAQ. TCR alpha and beta chain libraries were amplified separately from the second PCR step onward. CMV status of each donor was established by measuring IFNgamma production from CD4+ T cells after fresh PBMCs were stimulated overnight with CMV viral lysate. CD4 T cells were positively selected using Miltenyi beads, after which CD8 T cells were positively selected from the CD4-negative fraction. Cells stained for CD3, CD4, CD8, CD45RA, CD27 and a live/dead dye were sorted on a BD Aria II into four subsets by CD45RA and CD27. Blood was obtained from three healthy volunteers, and the blood from each volunteer was fractionated into CD4 and CD8 T cells and subsequently into four differentiation subsets. Around 130 ml of peripheral blood was collected from each donor, and PBMC were isolated by Ficoll-Paque PLUS density-gradient centrifugation. Sorted cells were lysed in RLT buffer, after which RNA was extracted using a Qiagen RNeasy kit and stored at -80 degrees C.

The rearranged chain carries TRBV7-9 and TRBJ1-6; TRBD1 could be the D gene, as 5 bases match. The specimen was naive CD4+ T cells from blood. The sample's cell subset or site, from its label and the paper: naive T cells, CD45RA high CD27+. This TCR was recovered from a human donor in good health. The CDR3 protein is CASSLAVGQGNSPLHF. The nucleotides read TGTGCCAGCAGCTTAGCGGTGGGGCAGGGTAATTCACCCCTCCACTTT.